Listed below are T cell receptor beta chains from one sample, sequenced in a study of cytomegalovirus exposure and HLA in healthy donors. TCRdb's table, derived via immunoSEQ multiplex PCR, lists solely in-frame clones and lacks some. The sample lists around 120,000 clones; about 75% were seen once. The material sequenced was PBMCs. Source of these receptors: a man aged 60 to 69 in good health and CMV-seropositive. The conserved cysteine and the conserved F or W are not part of the CDR3 here. The order of the fields is D gene, V gene, clone size, J gene, CDR3 protein. D genes are given only for firm matches. Expanded clones get a size class; other rows say once, few or many, or leave the size out.

-	TRBV5-1	-	TRBJ2-1	ASSSDPGGLDEQF
TRBD1	TRBV5-1	-	TRBJ1-3	ASSLGPGQGNTIY
-	TRBV5-5	-	TRBJ1-1	ASSVFGNEAF
TRBD1	TRBV19	few	TRBJ1-1	ASSRSRQGSRSEAF
TRBD1	TRBV15	once	TRBJ1-1	ATSRDLKQGAIQDTEAF
TRBD2	TRBV5-1	-	TRBJ2-7	ASSLALAGGNEQY
-	TRBV5-6	-	TRBJ1-6	ASSPGGWGAYNSPLH
TRBD2	TRBV5-4	-	TRBJ2-2	ASSEIAGGQNTGELF
TRBD1	TRBV6-6	-	TRBJ1-2	ASSIVGQGYVGGYT
-	TRBV30	few	TRBJ2-7	VFKEGTAYEQY
TRBD1	TRBV5-1	-	TRBJ1-1	ASSLSRGRSNTEAF
-	TRBV4-1	-	-	ASSQEGTGVNYEQY
-	TRBV5-1	few	TRBJ1-2	ASSFGTPANYGYT
TRBD2	TRBV2	-	TRBJ2-7	ASTLREFNEQY
-	TRBV27	-	TRBJ1-1	ASSYSHRTEAF